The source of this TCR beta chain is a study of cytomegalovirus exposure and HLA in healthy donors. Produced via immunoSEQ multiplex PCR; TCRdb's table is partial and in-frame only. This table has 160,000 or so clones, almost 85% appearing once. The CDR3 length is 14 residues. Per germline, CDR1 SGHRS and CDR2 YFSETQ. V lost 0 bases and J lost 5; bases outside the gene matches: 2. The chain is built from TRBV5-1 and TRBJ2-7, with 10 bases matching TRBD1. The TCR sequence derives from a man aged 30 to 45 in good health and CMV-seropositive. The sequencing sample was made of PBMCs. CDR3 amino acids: CASSLAGQGDEQYF. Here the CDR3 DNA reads TGCGCCAGCAGCTTGGCCGGACAGGGGGACGAGCAGTACTTC.